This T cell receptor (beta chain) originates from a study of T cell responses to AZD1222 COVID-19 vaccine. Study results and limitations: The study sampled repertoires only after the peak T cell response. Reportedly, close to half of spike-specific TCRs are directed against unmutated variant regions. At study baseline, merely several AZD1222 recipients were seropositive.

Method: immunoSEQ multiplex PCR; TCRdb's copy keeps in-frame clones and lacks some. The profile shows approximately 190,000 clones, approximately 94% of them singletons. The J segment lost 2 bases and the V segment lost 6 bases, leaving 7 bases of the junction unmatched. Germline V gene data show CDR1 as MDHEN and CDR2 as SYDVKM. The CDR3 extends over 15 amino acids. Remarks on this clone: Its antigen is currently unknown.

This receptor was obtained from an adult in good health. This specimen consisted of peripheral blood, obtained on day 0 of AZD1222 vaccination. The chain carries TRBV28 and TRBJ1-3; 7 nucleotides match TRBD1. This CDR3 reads CASSIQGSAGNTIYF. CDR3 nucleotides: TGTGCCAGCAGCATACAGGGGTCGGCTGGAAACACCATATATTTT.